This T cell receptor (beta chain) came from a study of sequential checkpoint blockade in melanoma. About the research overall: Patients were randomized 1:1 to nivolumab-then-ipilimumab or ipilimumab-then-nivolumab first-line. Both treatment sequences were followed by maintenance nivolumab.

Clones were read by immunoSEQ multiplex PCR, and TCRdb kept only the in-frame ones, dropping some. The sample records around 34,000 clones, approximately 82% being singletons. Germline loops: CDR1 MGHRA, CDR2 YSYEKL. CDR3 size: 13 residues. V gave up 6 bases and J gave up 7 bases; unmatched junction bases: 4. Noted treatment: randomized to nivolumab then ipilimumab (arm A) or the reverse (arm B). No patient had prior DNA-damaging chemotherapy. Live CD3+CD8+ CD19− CD56− cells were sorted from PBMCs. V and J are TRBV4-1 and TRBJ1-2; 11 bases match TRBD1. The sample was CD8+ T cells sorted from blood (inferred from file names), taken from a patient given nivolumab and ipilimumab in sequence. This receptor was taken from a human donor with melanoma. CDR3 nucleotides: TGCGCCAGCAGAGGACAGGGGGCGTTTGGCTACACCTTC. Amino acid sequence: CASRGQGAFGYTF.